The clone carrying this TCR beta chain occurred once. This entry belongs to a study of CD4 and CD8 cells across lung adenocarcinoma regions. CDR3 length: 14 amino acids. The V gene's germline CDR1 is MNHNS and CDR2 SASEGT. TCRdb analysed the PCR reads with MiXCR anew, one entry per CDR3 protein. Of over 7,500 distinct CDR3 sequences detected, approximately 46% appear once; the ten largest clones hold less than 60%. Samples came from patients with localized non-small cell lung adenocarcinoma. This chain connects TRBV6-1 to TRBJ2-4; 8 nucleotides line up with TRBD1. This receptor was obtained from a female donor with lung adenocarcinoma. The CD4 and CD8 labels of this study may be unreliable. Sequenced material: CD8+ T cells from the margin of a lung tumor. The CDR3 region is CAAKGAGQEDIQYF. The CDR3 region has the DNA TGTGCGGCCAAGGGCGCGGGACAGGAAGACATTCAGTACTTC.